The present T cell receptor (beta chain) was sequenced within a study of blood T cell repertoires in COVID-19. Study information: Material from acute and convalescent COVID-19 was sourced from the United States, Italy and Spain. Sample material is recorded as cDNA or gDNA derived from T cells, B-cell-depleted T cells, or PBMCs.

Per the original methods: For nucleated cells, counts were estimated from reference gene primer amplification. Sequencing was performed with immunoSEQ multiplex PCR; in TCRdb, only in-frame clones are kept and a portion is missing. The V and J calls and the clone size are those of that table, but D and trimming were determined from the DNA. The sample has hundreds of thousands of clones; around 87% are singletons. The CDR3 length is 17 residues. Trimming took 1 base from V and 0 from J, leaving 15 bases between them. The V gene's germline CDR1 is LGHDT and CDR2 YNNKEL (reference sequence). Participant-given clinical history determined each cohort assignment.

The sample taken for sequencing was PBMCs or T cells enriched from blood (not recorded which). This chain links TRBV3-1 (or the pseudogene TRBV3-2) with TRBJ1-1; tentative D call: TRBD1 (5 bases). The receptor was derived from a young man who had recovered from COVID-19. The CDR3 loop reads CASSQAPSGGLNTEAFF. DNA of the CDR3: TGTGCCAGCAGCCAAGCCCCCTCGGGGGGATTGAACACTGAAGCTTTCTTT.